This TCR beta chain was obtained from a study of blood T cell repertoires in COVID-19. This clone appeared a single time. Trimming cost V 5 bases and J 2 bases; bases outside gene matches: 6. The CDR3 totals 15 residues. The germline V gene has CDR1 SEHNR and CDR2 FQNEAQ (reference sequence). Authors' processing steps: Estimation of nucleated cell counts was performed using reference gene primer amplification. Repertoires were generated with immunoSEQ multiplex PCR, while TCRdb's copy carries only in-frame clones and drops some. V and J calls and clone size come straight from that table; D and trimming were deduced from the DNA. The sample gives some 140,000 clones, about 80% of which show up once; over 9% is in the top ten.

This chain connects TRBV7-9 to TRBJ2-5; 9 bases fit TRBD2. The sample comprised PBMCs or T cells enriched from blood (not recorded which). The clonotype originates from a man aged 50-59 years who had recovered from COVID-19. CDR3 region: CASSPDLAGQETQYF. CDR3 nucleotide sequence: TGTGCCAGCAGCCCGGATCTAGCGGGGCAAGAGACCCAGTACTTC.